Sequencing of this TCR beta chain was carried out in a study of T cells in Graves' hyperthyroidism and ophthalmopathy. Fresh peripheral blood, 9.5 to 10 ml of it, supplied the PBMCs. Using RNA transcripts as the source, TCR beta CDR3 regions were amplified. Using the HTBI primer set, a first-round RT-PCR was run on the TCR CDR3. Using its own MiXCR run on the multiplex PCR reads, TCRdb lists one record per CDR3 protein. The table has a few hundred thousand distinct CDR3 sequences, 15% to 20% seen once. CDR3 length: 15 amino acids. Trimming took off 0 bases at V and 3 bases at J, with 13 bases between the two ends. The germline V gene encodes CDR1 DFQATT and CDR2 SNEGSKA (reference sequence). This clonotype was seen repeatedly, ten times or more. As yet, its antigen is unknown. General study findings and limits: A 13 V-J signature model discriminated ophthalmopathy versus stable hyperthyroidism.

This chain connects TRBV20-1 to TRBJ2-3, with D possibly being TRBD2 (6 bases). Input material: blood. The origin of this receptor is a woman in her 30s with Graves' ophthalmopathy. The DNA for the CDR3 is TGCAGTGCTAGAGATCCTCCGGCGGGGACAGATACGCAGTATTTT. This sequence encodes CSARDPPAGTDTQYF.